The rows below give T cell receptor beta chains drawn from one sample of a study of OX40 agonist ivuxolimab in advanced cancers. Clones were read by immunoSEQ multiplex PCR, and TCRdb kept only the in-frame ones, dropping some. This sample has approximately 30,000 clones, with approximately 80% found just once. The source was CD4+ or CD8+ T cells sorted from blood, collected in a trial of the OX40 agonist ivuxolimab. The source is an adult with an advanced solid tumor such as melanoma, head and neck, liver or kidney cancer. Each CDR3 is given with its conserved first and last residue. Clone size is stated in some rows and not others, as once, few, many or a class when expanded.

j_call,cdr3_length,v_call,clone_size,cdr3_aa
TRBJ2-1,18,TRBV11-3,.,CASSYGTSGGQKYNEQFF
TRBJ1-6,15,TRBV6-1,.,CASSQEDTYNSPLHF
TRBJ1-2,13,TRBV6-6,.,CASSQDRGQSYTF
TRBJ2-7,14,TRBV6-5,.,CASSHADSFYEQYF
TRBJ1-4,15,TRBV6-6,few,CASSPWGIYSEKLFF
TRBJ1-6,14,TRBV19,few,CASTQDSYNSPLHF
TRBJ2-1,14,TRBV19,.,CASRLGLAANEQFF
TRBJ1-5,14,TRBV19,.,CASSILRVDQPQHF
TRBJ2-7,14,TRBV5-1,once,CASSSTLGLVEQYF
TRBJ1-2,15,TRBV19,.,CASSTSDRLTYGYTF
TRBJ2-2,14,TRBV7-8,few,CASSSTENTGELFF